The 2 T cell receptor beta chains below all came from one sample that was sequenced in a study of PD-1 blockade in classical Hodgkin lymphoma. Documented time point: cycle 4 day 1 (C4D1), after around six weeks of nivolumab. No patient escaped relapse after autologous stem cell transplantation, and brentuximab vedotin exposure varied. Clones were read by immunoSEQ multiplex PCR, and TCRdb kept only the in-frame ones, dropping some. The table lists over 85,000 clones, about nine tenths of them singletons. Here the sequenced sample was peripheral blood mononuclear cells (PBMCs), taken before the fourth cycle of nivolumab. These receptors came from a human donor with classical Hodgkin lymphoma.

V gene TRBV4-1 combines with J gene TRBJ2-1, with TRBD2 matching over 10 bases. In germline, CDR1 is MGHRA, CDR2 YSYEKL. J was trimmed by 4 bases and V by 0 bases; bases with no gene match: 9. The CDR3 is 18 residues long. CDR3 region: CASSQDSFGLAEYNEQFF. In DNA form, the CDR3 reads TGCGCCAGCAGCCAAGATAGTTTCGGACTAGCGGAATACAATGAGCAGTTCTTC.

This rearrangement joins TRBV7-2 to TRBJ1-6, with 9 bases identical to TRBD1. Germline values: CDR1 SGHTA, CDR2 FQGNSA. CDR3 size: 14 residues. V shed 3 bases, J shed 10 bases, and the junction held 4 bases outside the gene matches. CDR3 amino acids: CASSFGTGSSPLHF. DNA of the CDR3: TGTGCCAGCAGCTTTGGGACAGGGTCATCACCCCTCCACTTT.